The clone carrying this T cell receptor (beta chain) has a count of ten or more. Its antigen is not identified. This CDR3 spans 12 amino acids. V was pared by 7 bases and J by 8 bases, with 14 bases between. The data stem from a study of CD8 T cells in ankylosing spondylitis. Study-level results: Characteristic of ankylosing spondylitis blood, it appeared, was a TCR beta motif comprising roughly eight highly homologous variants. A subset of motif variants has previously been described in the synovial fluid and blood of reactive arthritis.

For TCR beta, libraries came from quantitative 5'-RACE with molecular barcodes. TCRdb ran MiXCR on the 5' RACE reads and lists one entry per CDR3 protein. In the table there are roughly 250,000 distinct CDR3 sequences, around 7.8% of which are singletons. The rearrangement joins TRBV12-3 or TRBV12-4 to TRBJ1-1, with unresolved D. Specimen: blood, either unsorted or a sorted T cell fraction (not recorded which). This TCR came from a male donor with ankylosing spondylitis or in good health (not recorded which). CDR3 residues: CASTPDAREAFF. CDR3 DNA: TGTGCCAGCACCCCCGACGCCCGGGAAGCTTTCTTT.